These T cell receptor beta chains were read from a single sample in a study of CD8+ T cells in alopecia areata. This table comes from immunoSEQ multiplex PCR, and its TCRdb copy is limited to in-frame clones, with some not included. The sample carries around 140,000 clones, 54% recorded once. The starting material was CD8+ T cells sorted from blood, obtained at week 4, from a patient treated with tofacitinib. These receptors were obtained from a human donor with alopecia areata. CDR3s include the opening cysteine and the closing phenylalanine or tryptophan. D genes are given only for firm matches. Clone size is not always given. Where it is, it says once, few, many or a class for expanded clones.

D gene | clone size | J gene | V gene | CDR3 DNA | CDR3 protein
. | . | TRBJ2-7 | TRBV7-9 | TGTGCCAGCAGCCAGGGGGGCTACGAGCAGTACTTC | CASSQGGYEQYF
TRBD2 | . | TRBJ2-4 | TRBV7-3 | TGTGCCAGCAGCTTACTAGCGGGGGGCAAAAACATTCAGTACTTC | CASSLLAGGKNIQYF
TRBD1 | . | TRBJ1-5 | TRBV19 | TGTGCCAGTAGTATCCGGGACAGGGATCAGCCCCAGCATTTT | CASSIRDRDQPQHF
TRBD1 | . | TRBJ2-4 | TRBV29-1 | TGCAGCGTTGCAGGACAGGGGAAAAACATTCAGTACTTC | CSVAGQGKNIQYF
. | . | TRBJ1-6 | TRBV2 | TGTGCCAGCACCCGACGGCACCCGGCGGATAATTCACCCCTCCACTTT | CASTRRHPADNSPLHF
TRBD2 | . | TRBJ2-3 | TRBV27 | TGTGCCAGCAGTGCCGGACTAGCGGGGGGCTACACAGATACGCAGTATTTT | CASSAGLAGGYTDTQYF
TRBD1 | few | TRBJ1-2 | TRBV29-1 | TGCAGCGGGTTGACAGGGGGCAAAGACTATGGCTACACCTTC | CSGLTGGKDYGYTF
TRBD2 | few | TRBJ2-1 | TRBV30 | TGTGCCGGGAGGGCGATGGAGCAGTTCTTC | CAGRAMEQFF
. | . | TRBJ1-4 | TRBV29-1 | TGCAGCGTTGAAGCTTTAGAAGGGGCTAATGAAAAACTGTTTTTT | CSVEALEGANEKLFF
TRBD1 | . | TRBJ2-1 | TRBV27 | TGTGCCAGCACCAAGACAGGGGATGAGCAGTTCTTC | CASTKTGDEQFF
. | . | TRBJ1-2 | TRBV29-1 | TGCAGCGTTGAAGATTTAGGACAGCCATCCTATGGCTACACCTTC | CSVEDLGQPSYGYTF
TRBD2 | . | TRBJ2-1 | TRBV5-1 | TGCGCCAGCAGCTCAGTGGGACTAGCGGATGAGCAGTTCTTC | CASSSVGLADEQFF
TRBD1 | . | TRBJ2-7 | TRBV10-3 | TGTGCCATCAGTGAGGACAGGGCATCGTTGAAGGGCGAGCAGTACTTC | CAISEDRASLKGEQYF
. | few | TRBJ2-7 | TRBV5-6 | TGTGCCAGCAGCCTTTACAGCTCCTACGAGCAGTACTTC | CASSLYSSYEQYF
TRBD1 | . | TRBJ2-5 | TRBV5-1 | TGCGCCAGCAGAGACTCAGGGGGATGGGCAGAGACCCAGTACTTC | CASRDSGGWAETQYF
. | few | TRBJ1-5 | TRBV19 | TGTGCCAGTAGTATAGGTTTCAATCAGCCCCAGCATTTT | CASSIGFNQPQHF
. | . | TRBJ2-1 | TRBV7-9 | TGTGCCAGCAGCTTCGAGGGGTCAAGCTCCTACAATGAGCAGTTCTTC | CASSFEGSSSYNEQFF
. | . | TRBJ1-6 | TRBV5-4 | TGTGCCAGCAGCCGGCGGGGCTCCTATAATTCACCCCTCCACTTT | CASSRRGSYNSPLHF
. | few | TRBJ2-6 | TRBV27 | TGTGCCAGCAGTTTATTACTTGGGTCTGGGGCCAACGTCCTGACTTTC | CASSLLLGSGANVLTF
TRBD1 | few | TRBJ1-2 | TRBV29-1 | TGCAGCGTTGAAGATCGGGACAGGGCACGACCCTATGGCTACACCTTC | CSVEDRDRARPYGYTF
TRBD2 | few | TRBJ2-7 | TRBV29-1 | TGCAGCGGGACTAGCGGGGAGGACGAGCAGTACTTC | CSGTSGEDEQYF
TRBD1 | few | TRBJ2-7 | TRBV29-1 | TGCAGCGTACTTCAGGACAGGGGATCCTACGAGCAGTACTTC | CSVLQDRGSYEQYF
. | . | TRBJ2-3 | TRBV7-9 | TGTGCCAGCAGGGACTCCTGGACAGCCGACACAGATACGCAGTATTTT | CASRDSWTADTDTQYF
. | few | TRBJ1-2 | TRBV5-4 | TGTGCCAGCAGCTGGGACGATTCTGGCTACACCTTC | CASSWDDSGYTF
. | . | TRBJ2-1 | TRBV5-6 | TGTGCCAGCAGCTTGGACGCTCTCGACACCTACAATGAGCAGTTCTTC | CASSLDALDTYNEQFF
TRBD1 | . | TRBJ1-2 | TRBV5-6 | TGTGCCAGCAGTGGGAGGACCGGGACAGCGACAGTCTATGGCTACACCTTC | CASSGRTGTATVYGYTF
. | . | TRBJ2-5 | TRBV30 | TGTGCCTGGAGTGCGGGGTCCCAAGAGACCCAGTACTTC | CAWSAGSQETQYF
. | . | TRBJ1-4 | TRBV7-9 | TGTGCCGGCCAAGCAACTAATGAAAAACTGTTTTTT | CAGQATNEKLFF
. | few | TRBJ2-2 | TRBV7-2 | TGTGCCAGCAGCCCGGAAAGCGAACGGGCCACCGGGGAGCTGTTTTTT | CASSPESERATGELFF
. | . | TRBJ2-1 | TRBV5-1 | TGCGCCAGCAGCTTGTTCAGGGGTCGGTACAATGAGCAGTTCTTC | CASSLFRGRYNEQFF
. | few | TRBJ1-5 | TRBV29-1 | TGCAGCGCCCAGGAGGGGGGAAGCAATCAGCCCCAGCATTTT | CSAQEGGSNQPQHF
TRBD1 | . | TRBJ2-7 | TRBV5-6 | TGTGCCAGCAGCTTGGAGACAGGGGGCAGGGACGAGCAGTACTTC | CASSLETGGRDEQYF
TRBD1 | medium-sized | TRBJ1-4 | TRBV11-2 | TGTGCCAGCAGCTCCAACGGACAGGGAGACGGAAAACTGTTTTTT | CASSSNGQGDGKLFF
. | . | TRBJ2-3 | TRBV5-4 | TGTGCCAGCAGATTTGTAGGAGGCACAGATACGCAGTATTTT | CASRFVGGTDTQYF
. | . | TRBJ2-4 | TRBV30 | TGTGCCTGGAGTCCAGGCGAAAACATTCAGTACTTC | CAWSPGENIQYF
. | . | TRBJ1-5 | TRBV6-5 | TGTGCCAGCAGTTACGGGCAGGGCAATCAGCCCCAGCATTTT | CASSYGQGNQPQHF